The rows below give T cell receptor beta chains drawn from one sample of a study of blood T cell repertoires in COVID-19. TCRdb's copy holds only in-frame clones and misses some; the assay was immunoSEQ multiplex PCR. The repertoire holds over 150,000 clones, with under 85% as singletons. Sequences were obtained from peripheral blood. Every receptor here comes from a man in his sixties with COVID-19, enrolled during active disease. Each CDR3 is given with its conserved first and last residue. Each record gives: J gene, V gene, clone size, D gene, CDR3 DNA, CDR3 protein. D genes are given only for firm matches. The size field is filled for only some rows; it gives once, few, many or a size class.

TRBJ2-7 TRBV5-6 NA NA TGTGCCAGCAGCCCGATGGACTCAGATTACTACGAGCAGTACTTC CASSPMDSDYYEQYF
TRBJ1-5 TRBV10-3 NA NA TGTGCCATCAGTGACACCGGGGTACGGGGACAGCCCCAGCATTTT CAISDTGVRGQPQHF
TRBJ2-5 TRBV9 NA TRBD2 TGTGCCAGCAGCGTAGGACTAGCGGGAAGGTTGGAGGAGACCCAGTACTTC CASSVGLAGRLEETQYF
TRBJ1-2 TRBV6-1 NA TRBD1 TGTGCCAGCAGTCGGACAGGGGGCCTCTATGGCTACACCTTC CASSRTGGLYGYTF
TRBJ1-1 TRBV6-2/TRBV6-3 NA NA TGTGCCAGCAGTTACCGGGAAGGGAACACTGAAGCTTTCTTT CASSYREGNTEAFF
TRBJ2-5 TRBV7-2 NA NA TGTGCCAGCAGCTTGGGAGGGACAGGAGGGGAGACCCAGTACTTC CASSLGGTGGETQYF
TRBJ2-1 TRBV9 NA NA TGTGCCAGCAGCGTAGAGCGTTACAGGGATCGGGATGAGCAGTTCTTC CASSVERYRDRDEQFF
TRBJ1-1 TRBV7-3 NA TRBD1 TGTGCCAGCAGCTTAGTAGGGACAGGGGGGATGAACACTGAAGCTTTCTTT CASSLVGTGGMNTEAFF
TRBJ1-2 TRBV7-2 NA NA TGTGCCAGCAGCTTAGCGCAGGGACTCAATAACTATGGCTACACCTTC CASSLAQGLNNYGYTF
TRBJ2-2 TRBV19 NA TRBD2 TGTGCCAGTACCGAGCGGGAGAACACCGGGGAGCTGTTTTTT CASTERENTGELFF
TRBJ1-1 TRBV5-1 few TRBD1 TGCGCCAGCAGCTTGGACCTACAGGGGGTCACTGAAGCTTTCTTT CASSLDLQGVTEAFF
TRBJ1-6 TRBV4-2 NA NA TGTGCCAGCAGCCAAGATCCGAGCTCCTATAATTCACCCCTCCACTTT CASSQDPSSYNSPLHF
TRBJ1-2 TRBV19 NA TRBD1 TGTGCCAGTAGTGCGGGACAGGGGGAAGGTGGCTACACCTTC CASSAGQGEGGYTF
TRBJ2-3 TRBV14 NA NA TGTGCCAGCAGCCAAGATTCCGGAGGAAGGACGCAGTATTTT CASSQDSGGRTQYF
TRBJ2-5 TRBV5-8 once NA TGTGCCAGCAGCTTCTTCAGGCAGGCCGAAGAGACCCAGTACTTC CASSFFRQAEETQYF
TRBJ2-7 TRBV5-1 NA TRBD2 TGCGCCAGCAGCTTGGGGGGGGGTCCCTACGAGCAGTACTTC CASSLGGGPYEQYF
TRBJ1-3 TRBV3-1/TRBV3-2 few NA TGTGCCAGCAGCCAGTTAGTTAAGTCTGGAAACACCATATATTTT CASSQLVKSGNTIYF
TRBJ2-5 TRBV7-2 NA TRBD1 TGTGCCAGCAGCTCCCGGGGACAGGGGAGGGCAGAGACCCAGTACTTC CASSSRGQGRAETQYF
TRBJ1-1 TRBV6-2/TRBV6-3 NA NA TGTGCCAGCGGCCGTGACAATGAAGCTTTCTTT CASGRDNEAFF
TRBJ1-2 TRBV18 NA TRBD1 TGTGCCAGCTCACACCCCGGACAGGGTAACTATGGCTACACCTTC CASSHPGQGNYGYTF
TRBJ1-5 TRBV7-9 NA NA TGTGCCAGCAGCTTGGACAGAGGAGGTCAGCCCCAGCATTTT CASSLDRGGQPQHF
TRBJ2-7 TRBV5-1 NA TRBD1 TGCGCCAGCAGCGGAGGACAGGGGGCGGGCAGCGAGCAGTACTTC CASSGGQGAGSEQYF
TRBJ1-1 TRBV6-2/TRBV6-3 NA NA TGTGCCAGCAGTTACTCGAAGGGGTCGCTGAACACTGAAGCTTTCTTT CASSYSKGSLNTEAFF
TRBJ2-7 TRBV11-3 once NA TGTGCCAGCAGCTTAGATTTCCAGGGAAACTACGAGCAGTACTTC CASSLDFQGNYEQYF
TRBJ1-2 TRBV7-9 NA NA TGTGCCAGCAGCCCCCATGGACAGCCTTCTGGGTATGGCTACACCTTC CASSPHGQPSGYGYTF
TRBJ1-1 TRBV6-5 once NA TGTGCCAGCAGCTCGTGGGAGGGGAACACTGAAGCTTTCTTT CASSSWEGNTEAFF
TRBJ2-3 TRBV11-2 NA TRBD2 TGTGCCAGCAGCTGGTGGAGGACTAGCGGGGATTATCTCACAGATACGCAGTATTTT CASSWWRTSGDYLTDTQYF
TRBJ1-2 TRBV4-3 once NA TGCGCCAGCAGCCAAGATGCTGGGAGGTATGGCTACACCTTC CASSQDAGRYGYTF
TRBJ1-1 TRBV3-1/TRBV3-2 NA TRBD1 TGTGCCAGCAGTCGAACAGGGGGCGATACTGAAGCTTTCTTT CASSRTGGDTEAFF
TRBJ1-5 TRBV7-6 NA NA TGTGCCGGCAGCTTAGGCGCAGGCCCCTTTGGCAATCAGCCCCAGCATTTT CAGSLGAGPFGNQPQHF
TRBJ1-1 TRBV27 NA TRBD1 TGTGCCAGCAGTGCCAACAGGGGGCTGAACACTGAAGCTTTCTTT CASSANRGLNTEAFF
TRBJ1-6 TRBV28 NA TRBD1 TGTGCCAGCAGCCTCCTCGGGACAGGGACAGGTTCACCCCTCCACTTT CASSLLGTGTGSPLHF
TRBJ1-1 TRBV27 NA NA TGTGCCAGCACCGCGGCCCTGTGGACTGAAGCTTTCTTT CASTAALWTEAFF
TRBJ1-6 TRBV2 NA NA TGTGCCAGCGACCCGGGGGGCTCATCTTCACCCCTCCACTTT CASDPGGSSSPLHF
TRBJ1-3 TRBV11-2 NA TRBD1 TGTGCCAGCAGCCGGACAGGGGGCAGAAACACCATATATTTT CASSRTGGRNTIYF
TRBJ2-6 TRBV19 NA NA TGTGCCACAAGGGACACATCTGGGGCCAACGTCCTGACTTTC CATRDTSGANVLTF
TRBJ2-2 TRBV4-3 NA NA TGCGCCAGCATTTTTGGGGGGGGCGCGGGCACCGGGGAGCTGTTTTTT CASIFGGGAGTGELFF
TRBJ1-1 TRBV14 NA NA TGTGCCAGCAGCCAAGATCCAGGGGCGTACACTGAAGCTTTCTTT CASSQDPGAYTEAFF
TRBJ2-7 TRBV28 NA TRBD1 TGTGCCAGCAGCCCCAGACAGGGCCCTCCCTCCTACGAGCAGTACTTC CASSPRQGPPSYEQYF
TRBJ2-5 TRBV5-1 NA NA TGCGCCAGCACTCTCCAGACAGGCCAAGAGACCCAGTACTTC CASTLQTGQETQYF
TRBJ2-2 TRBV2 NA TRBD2 TGTGCCAGCAGTAGCGGGGGGCGTGCCGGGGAGCTGTTTTTT CASSSGGRAGELFF
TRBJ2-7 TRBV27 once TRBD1 TGTGCCAGCAGCCACAGGGGCTACGAGCAGTACTTC CASSHRGYEQYF
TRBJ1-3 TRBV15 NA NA TGTGCCACCAGCAGTCGTCGGGGGAGCTCTGGAAACACCATATATTTT CATSSRRGSSGNTIYF
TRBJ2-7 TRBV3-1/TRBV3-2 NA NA TGTGCCAGCAGCCAAGAGGCCAGGCCGCCCTACGAGCAGTACTTC CASSQEARPPYEQYF
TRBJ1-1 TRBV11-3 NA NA TGTGCCAGCAGCTTAGAAGGAGGGGCCGGGACTGAAGCTTTCTTT CASSLEGGAGTEAFF
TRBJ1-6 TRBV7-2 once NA TGTGCCAGCAGCCCTACAGCAGGGGTAATGAATTCACCCCTCCACTTT CASSPTAGVMNSPLHF
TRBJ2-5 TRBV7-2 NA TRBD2 TGTGCCAGCAGCATTAGCGGGAGAGGGGAGACCCAGTACTTC CASSISGRGETQYF
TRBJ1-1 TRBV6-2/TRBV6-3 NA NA TGTGCCAGCAGTGCCTTCGGGAGGGGGAACACTGAAGCTTTCTTT CASSAFGRGNTEAFF